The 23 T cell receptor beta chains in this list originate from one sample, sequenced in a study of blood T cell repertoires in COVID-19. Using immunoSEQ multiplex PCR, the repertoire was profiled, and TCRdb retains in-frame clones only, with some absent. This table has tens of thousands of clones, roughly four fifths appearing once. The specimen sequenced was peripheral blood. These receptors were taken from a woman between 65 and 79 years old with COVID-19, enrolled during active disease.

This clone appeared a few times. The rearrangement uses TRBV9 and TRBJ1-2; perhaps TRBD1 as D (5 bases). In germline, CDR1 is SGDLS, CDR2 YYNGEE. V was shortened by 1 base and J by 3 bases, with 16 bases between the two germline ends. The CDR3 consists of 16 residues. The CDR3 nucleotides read TGTGCCAGCAGCGTATCGCGGCAGGGAGGGTACTATGGCTACACCTTC. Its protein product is CASSVSRQGGYYGYTF.

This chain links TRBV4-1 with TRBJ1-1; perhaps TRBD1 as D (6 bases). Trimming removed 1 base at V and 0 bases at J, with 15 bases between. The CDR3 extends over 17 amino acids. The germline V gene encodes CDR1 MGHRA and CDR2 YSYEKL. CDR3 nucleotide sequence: TGCGCCAGCAGCCAAGTTCGGGGGGCAGGACTGAACACTGAAGCTTTCTTT. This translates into CASSQVRGAGLNTEAFF.

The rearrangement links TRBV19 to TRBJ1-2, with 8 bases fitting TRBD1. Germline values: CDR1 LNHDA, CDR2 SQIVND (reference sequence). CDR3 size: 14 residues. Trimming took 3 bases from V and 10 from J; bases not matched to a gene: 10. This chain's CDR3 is CASSISAGGIDYTF. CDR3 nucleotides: TGTGCCAGTAGTATCAGTGCAGGGGGCATTGACTACACCTTC.

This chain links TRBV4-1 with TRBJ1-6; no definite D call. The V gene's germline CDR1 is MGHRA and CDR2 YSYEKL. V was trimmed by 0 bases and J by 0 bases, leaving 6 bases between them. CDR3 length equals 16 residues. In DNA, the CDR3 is TGCGCCAGCAGCCAAGAAGGGAGCTCCTATAATTCACCCCTCCACTTT. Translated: CASSQEGSSYNSPLHF.

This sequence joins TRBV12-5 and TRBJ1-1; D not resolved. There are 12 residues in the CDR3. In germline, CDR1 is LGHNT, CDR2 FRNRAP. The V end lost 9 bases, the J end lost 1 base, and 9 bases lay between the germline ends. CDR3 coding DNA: TGTGCTAGCGCCCGCGGGAACACTGAAGCTTTCTTT. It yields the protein CASARGNTEAFF.

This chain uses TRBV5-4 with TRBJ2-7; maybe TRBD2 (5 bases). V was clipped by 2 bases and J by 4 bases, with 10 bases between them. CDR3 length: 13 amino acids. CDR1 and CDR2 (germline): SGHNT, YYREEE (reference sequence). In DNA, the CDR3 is TGTGCCAGCAGCTTAATTAGGGAGTACGAGCAGTACTTC. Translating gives CASSLIREYEQYF.

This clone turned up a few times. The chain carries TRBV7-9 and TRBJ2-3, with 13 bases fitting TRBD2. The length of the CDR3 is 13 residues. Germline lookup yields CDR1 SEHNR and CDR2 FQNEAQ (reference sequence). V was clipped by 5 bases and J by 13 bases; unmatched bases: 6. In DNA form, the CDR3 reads TGTGCCAGCAGCCCAAAGACTAGCGGGAGGAAGTATTTT. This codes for CASSPKTSGRKYF.

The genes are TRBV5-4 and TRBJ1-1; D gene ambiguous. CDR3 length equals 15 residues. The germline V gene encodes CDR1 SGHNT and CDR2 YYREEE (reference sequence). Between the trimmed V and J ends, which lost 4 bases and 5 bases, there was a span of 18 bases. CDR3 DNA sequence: TGTGCCAGCAGCCTGGCGGGAGACGCGAAAACTGAAGCTTTCTTT. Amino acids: CASSLAGDAKTEAFF.

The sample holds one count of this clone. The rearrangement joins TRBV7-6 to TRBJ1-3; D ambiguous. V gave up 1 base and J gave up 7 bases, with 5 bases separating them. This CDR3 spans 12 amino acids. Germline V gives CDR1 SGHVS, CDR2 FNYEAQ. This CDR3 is CASSLDENTIYF. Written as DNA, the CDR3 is TGTGCCAGCAGCTTAGACGAGAACACCATATATTTT.

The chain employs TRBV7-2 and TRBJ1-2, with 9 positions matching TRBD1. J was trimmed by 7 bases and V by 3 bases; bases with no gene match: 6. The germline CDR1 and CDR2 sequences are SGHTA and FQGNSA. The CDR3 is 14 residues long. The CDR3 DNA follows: TGTGCCAGCAGCTTCTCACAGGGGGCGGGTGGCTACACCTTC. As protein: CASSFSQGAGGYTF.

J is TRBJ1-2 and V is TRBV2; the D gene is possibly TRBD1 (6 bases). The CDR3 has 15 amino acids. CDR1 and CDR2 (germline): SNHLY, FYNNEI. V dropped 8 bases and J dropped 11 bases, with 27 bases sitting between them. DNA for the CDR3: TGTGCCAGCTCTGAACGGGGGGGGACATCTTTTCGGTACACCTTC. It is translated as CASSERGGTSFRYTF.

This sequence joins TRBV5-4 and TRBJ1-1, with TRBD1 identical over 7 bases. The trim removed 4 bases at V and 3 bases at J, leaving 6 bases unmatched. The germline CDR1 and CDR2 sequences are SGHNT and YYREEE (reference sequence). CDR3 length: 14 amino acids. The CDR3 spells CASSTRQGDTEAFF. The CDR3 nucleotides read TGTGCCAGCAGCACACGACAGGGCGACACTGAAGCTTTCTTT.

CDR3 loop: CASSRSGSSPYNEQFF. The CDR3 DNA is TGTGCCAGCAGTCGCAGCGGGAGCAGTCCCTACAATGAGCAGTTCTTC. This chain links TRBV7-6 with TRBJ2-1; 8 nucleotides agree with TRBD2. The trim removed 6 bases at V and 2 bases at J, leaving 9 bases unmatched. This CDR3 contains 16 residues. Germline V gene sequence: CDR1 SGHVS, CDR2 FNYEAQ.

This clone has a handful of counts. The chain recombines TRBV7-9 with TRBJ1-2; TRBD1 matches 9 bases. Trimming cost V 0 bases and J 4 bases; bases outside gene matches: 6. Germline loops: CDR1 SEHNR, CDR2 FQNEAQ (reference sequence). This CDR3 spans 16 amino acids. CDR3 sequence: CASSLAGDRAVYGYTF. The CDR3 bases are TGTGCCAGCAGCTTAGCCGGGGACAGGGCCGTCTATGGCTACACCTTC.

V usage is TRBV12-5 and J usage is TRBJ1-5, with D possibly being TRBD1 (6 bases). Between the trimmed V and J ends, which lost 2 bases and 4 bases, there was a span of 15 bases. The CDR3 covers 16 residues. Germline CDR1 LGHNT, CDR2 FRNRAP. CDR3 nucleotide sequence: TGTGCTAGTGGTTTGAACACAGGGCTGGGAAATCAGCCCCAGCATTTT. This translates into CASGLNTGLGNQPQHF. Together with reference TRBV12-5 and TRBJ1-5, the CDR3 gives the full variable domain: DARVTQTPRHKVTEMGQEVTMRCQPILGHNTVFWYRQTMMQGLELLAYFRNRAPLDDSGMPKDRFSAEMPDATLATLKIQPSEPRDSAVYFCASGLNTGLGNQPQHFGDGTRLSIL.

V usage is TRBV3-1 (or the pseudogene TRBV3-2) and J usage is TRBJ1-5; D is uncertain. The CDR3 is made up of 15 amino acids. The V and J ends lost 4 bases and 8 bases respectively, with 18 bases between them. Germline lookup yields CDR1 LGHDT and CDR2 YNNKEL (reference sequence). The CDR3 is CASSRSELAGEPQHF. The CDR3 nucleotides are TGTGCCAGCAGCCGAAGCGAGCTCGCGGGTGAGCCCCAGCATTTT.

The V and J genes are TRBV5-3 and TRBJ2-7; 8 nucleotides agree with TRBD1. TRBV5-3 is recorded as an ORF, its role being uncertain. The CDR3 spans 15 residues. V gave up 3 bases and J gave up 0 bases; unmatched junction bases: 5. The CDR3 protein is CARSSRTGSSYEQYV. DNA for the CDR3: TGTGCCAGAAGCTCCCGGACAGGGAGCTCCTACGAGCAGTACGTC.

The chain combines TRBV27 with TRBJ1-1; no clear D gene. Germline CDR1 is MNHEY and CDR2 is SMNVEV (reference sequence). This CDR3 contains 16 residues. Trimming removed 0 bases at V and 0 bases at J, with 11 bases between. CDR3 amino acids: CASSLSRGFLNTEAFF. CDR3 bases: TGTGCCAGCAGTTTATCCCGCGGATTCTTGAACACTGAAGCTTTCTTT.

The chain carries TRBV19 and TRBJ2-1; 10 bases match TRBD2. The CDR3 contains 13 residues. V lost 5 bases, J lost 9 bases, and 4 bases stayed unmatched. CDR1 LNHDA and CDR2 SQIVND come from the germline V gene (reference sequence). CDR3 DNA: TGTGCCAGTAGTCCTCAGCGGGGGGGTGAGCAGTTCTTC. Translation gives CASSPQRGGEQFF.

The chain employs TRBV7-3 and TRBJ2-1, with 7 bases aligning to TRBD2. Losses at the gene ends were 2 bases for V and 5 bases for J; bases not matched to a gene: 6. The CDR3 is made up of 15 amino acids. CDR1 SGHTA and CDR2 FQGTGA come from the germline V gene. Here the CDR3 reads CASSLLGGRDNEQFF. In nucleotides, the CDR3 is TGTGCCAGCAGCTTACTTGGCGGGAGAGACAATGAGCAGTTCTTC. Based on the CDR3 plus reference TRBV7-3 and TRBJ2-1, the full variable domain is GAGVSQTPSNKVTEKGKYVELRCDPISGHTALYWYRQSLGQGPEFLIYFQGTGAADDSGLPNDRFFAVRPEGSVSTLKIQRTERGDSAVYLCASSLLGGRDNEQFFGPGTRLTVL.

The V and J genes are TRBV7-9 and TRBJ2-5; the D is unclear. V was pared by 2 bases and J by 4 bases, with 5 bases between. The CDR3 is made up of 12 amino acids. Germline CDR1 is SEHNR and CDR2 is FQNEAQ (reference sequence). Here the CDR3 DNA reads TGTGCCAGCAGCTTACTCGGAGAGACCCAGTACTTC. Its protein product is CASSLLGETQYF.

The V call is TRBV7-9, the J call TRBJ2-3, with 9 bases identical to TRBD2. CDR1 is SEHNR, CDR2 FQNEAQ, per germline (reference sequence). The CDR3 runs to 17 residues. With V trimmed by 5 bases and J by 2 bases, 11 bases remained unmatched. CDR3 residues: CASSANLAGYATDTQYF. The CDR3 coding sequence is TGTGCCAGCAGCGCCAACCTAGCGGGATACGCCACAGATACGCAGTATTTT.

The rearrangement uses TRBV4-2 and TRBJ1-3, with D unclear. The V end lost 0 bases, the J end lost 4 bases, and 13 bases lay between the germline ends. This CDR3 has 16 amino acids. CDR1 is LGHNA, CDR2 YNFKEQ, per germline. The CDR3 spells CASSQDGEPRGNTIYF. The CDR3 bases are TGTGCCAGCAGCCAAGACGGCGAGCCGCGGGGAAACACCATATATTTT.